The present entry profiles one T cell receptor beta chain with its context. The sample holds many counts of this clonotype. No cognate antigen has been identified for it. Base qualities were left out, and no much larger clone turns up one base away. The sample originates from a study of response to subunit inactivated influenza vaccine (dated by TCRdb to the late 2010s). Background for the entire study: To follow how T cells responded to a trivalent subunit inactivated influenza vaccine, the researchers relied on deep quantitative profiling of the T cell receptor repertoire. Study-wide conclusions, independent of this receptor: It was suggested by the authors that each seasonal influenza vaccination may recruit only a limited number of new T cells.

The library was made by RT-PCR. TCRdb records Illumina HiSeq 2500 as the sequencer. The public reads were reprocessed in TCRdb via fastp at Q25 and MiXCR, keeping in-frame beta chains. Identical CDR3 protein sequences are pooled into one entry, listed with their most common genes and DNA. The sample profile shows 600,000 to 850,000 distinct CDR3 sequences; approximately 15% of them were found once. 6% to 9.5% of the sample goes to the ten largest clones. This receptor was obtained from a middle-aged man who received an inactivated influenza vaccine. Donor details come from another sample of the same person, matched by shared clones. The specimen comprised PBMCs from blood, sampled approximately 15 days before vaccination.

The CDR3 loop reads CSARDQGGYQPQHF. The bases are TGCAGTGCTAGAGATCAAGGCGGCTATCAGCCCCAGCATTTT. The chain is encoded by TRBV20-1 joined to TRBJ1-5; the D gene lacks a confident call. V sheds 0 bases and J sheds 5 bases, leaving 11 bases between their ends. The germline V gene (reference sequence) yields DFQATT for CDR1 and SNEGSKA for CDR2. The CDR3 runs 14 amino acids, cysteine and phenylalanine included. CDR3 DNA is the only sequence kept; it has 42 bases, read in frame from the first base.